These 29 T cell receptor beta chains share one sample of origin, sequenced in a study of T cell responses to AZD1222 COVID-19 vaccine. Profiled with immunoSEQ multiplex PCR; TCRdb holds only in-frame clones, not every one. The data show 110,000 to 150,000 clones, 70% to 90% seen once. The sample in question was peripheral blood, obtained on day 0 of AZD1222 vaccination. These receptors were obtained from an adult in good health.

This rearrangement joins TRBV14 to TRBJ1-2, with a tentative D call TRBD1 (5 bases). The CDR3 length is 15 residues. Deletions cut 4 bases from V and 8 bases from J, with 20 bases between. Germline CDR1 reads SGHDN; CDR2 reads FVKESK. CDR3 amino acids: CASSLNRPGRGGYTF. For the CDR3, the DNA is TGTGCCAGCAGCCTAAACCGTCCAGGCCGGGGGGGCTACACCTTC. The full variable domain, rest sourced from reference TRBV14 and TRBJ1-2, is EAGVTQFPSHSVIEKGQTVTLRCDPISGHDNLYWYRRVMGKEIKFLLHFVKESKQDESGMPNNRFLAERTGGTYSTLKVQPAELEDSGVYFCASSLNRPGRGGYTFGSGTRLTVV.

The chain combines TRBV6-5 with TRBJ1-1, with 7 bases aligning to TRBD1. Germline lookup yields CDR1 MNHEY and CDR2 SVGAGI. This CDR3 has 13 residues. V lost 8 bases to trimming and J lost 6 bases; unmatched junction nucleotides: 9. In nucleotides, the CDR3 is TGTGCCAGCCACACCTTCAGGGGGTCTGAAGCTTTCTTT. Protein product: CASHTFRGSEAFF.

The J gene is TRBJ2-5, the V gene TRBV19; 8 nucleotides align to TRBD2. The CDR3 has 13 residues. The J segment lost 6 bases and the V segment lost 6 bases, leaving 6 bases of the junction unmatched. Germline lookup yields CDR1 LNHDA and CDR2 SQIVND (reference sequence). CDR3 in amino acids: CASRSGSWKTQYF. CDR3 sequence (DNA): TGTGCCAGTAGAAGCGGGAGTTGGAAGACCCAGTACTTC.

The CDR3 nucleotides read TGTGCCAGCAGTTCCCCGGGGGGGAAGTTTTACACCTTC. Residues: CASSSPGGKFYTF. The chain recombines TRBV6-5 with TRBJ1-2; perhaps TRBD1 as D (5 bases). CDR1 and CDR2 from the germline V gene are MNHEY and SVGAGI. Trimming took 4 bases from V and 11 from J, leaving 17 bases between them. There are 13 residues in the CDR3.

The chain carries TRBV5-1 and TRBJ1-4; D call uncertain. Germline CDR1 reads SGHRS; CDR2 reads YFSETQ. Trimming pared 4 bases from V and 4 bases from J, leaving 14 bases between. This CDR3 spans 15 amino acids. CDR3 protein: CASSPTPGLNEKLFF. CDR3 nucleotide sequence: TGCGCCAGCAGCCCTACTCCGGGTCTTAATGAAAAACTGTTTTTT. The entire variable domain, with the rest obtained from reference TRBV5-1 and TRBJ1-4, is as follows: KAGVTQTPRYLIKTRGQQVTLSCSPISGHRSVSWYQQTPGQGLQFLFEYFSETQRNKGNFPGRFSGRQFSNSRSEMNVSTLELGDSALYLCASSPTPGLNEKLFFGSGTQLSVL.

CDR3 protein: CASGLRETGEQFF. CDR3 bases: TGTGCCAGCGGACTCCGCGAGACTGGGGAGCAGTTCTTC. The rearrangement joins TRBV27 to TRBJ2-1, with a tentative D call TRBD2 (5 bases). The germline V gene has CDR1 MNHEY and CDR2 SMNVEV (reference sequence). V shed 8 bases and J shed 10 bases, with 18 bases lying between them. This CDR3 comprises 13 residues.

This clone was seen only once. The chain combines TRBV11-2 with TRBJ1-6; D gene uncertain. With 2 bases removed from V and 7 bases from J, the gap between germline ends came to 3 bases. The length of the CDR3 is 12 residues. Germline assignment: CDR1 SGHAT and CDR2 FQNNGV. The CDR3 sequence is CASSLRNSPLHF. The CDR3 nucleotides are TGTGCCAGCAGCTTACGAAATTCACCCCTCCACTTT.

This chain connects TRBV29-1 to TRBJ2-1; no definite D call. The V gene's germline CDR1 is SQVTM and CDR2 ANQGSEA. Trimming pared 7 bases from V and 7 bases from J, leaving 11 bases between. CDR3 length: 11 amino acids. DNA for the CDR3: TGCAGCGGCCGGGCCTGGAATGAGCAGTTCTTC. Its protein product is CSGRAWNEQFF.

V usage is TRBV15 and J usage is TRBJ1-4; D remains ambiguous. Trimming took off 3 bases at V and 0 bases at J, with 5 bases between the two ends. Germline V gives CDR1 LNHNV, CDR2 YYDKDF (reference sequence). The CDR3 spans 14 residues. CDR3 nucleotides: TGTGCCACCAGCAGTGGCGCAACTAATGAAAAACTGTTTTTT. The encoded protein is CATSSGATNEKLFF.

The V gene is TRBV29-1, the J gene TRBJ1-1, with TRBD1 as a possible D gene (6 bases). Trimming cost V 7 bases and J 7 bases, with 22 bases left between them. CDR3 size: 14 residues. Germline lookup yields CDR1 SQVTM and CDR2 ANQGSEA. In DNA, the CDR3 is TGCAGCGCTGGGGGGGGCCAAAAGACGGGTGAAGCTTTCTTT. Translated, it gives CSAGGGQKTGEAFF.

V is TRBV4-2 and J is TRBJ2-7; the match to TRBD1 covers 7 bases. This CDR3 comprises 15 residues. V trimming: 0 bases; J trimming: 1 base; junction bases outside the gene matches: 3. CDR1 and CDR2 (germline): LGHNA, YNFKEQ. The CDR3 is CASSQEQGTSYEQYF. CDR3 coding DNA: TGTGCCAGCAGCCAAGAACAGGGGACGTCCTACGAGCAGTACTTC.

This chain joins TRBV5-6 and TRBJ1-1; TRBD1 might be the D (5 bases). Germline V gene data show CDR1 as SGHDT and CDR2 as YYEEEE. The V end lost 4 bases, the J end lost 9 bases, and 13 bases lay between the germline ends. The CDR3 runs 12 residues. The CDR3 DNA sequence: TGTGCCAGCAGCCTAGTGGAGGGGAAAGCTTTCTTT. Its translation is CASSLVEGKAFF. Together with reference TRBV5-6 and TRBJ1-1, the CDR3 gives the full variable domain: DAGVTQSPTHLIKTRGQQVTLRCSPKSGHDTVSWYQQALGQGPQFIFQYYEEEERQRGNFPDRFSGHQFPNYSSELNVNALLLGDSALYLCASSLVEGKAFFGQGTRLTVV.

The rearrangement links TRBV14 to TRBJ1-2; TRBD1 is a possible D gene (5 bases). Trimming cost V 2 bases and J 2 bases, with 15 bases left between them. The CDR3 loop spans 16 amino acids. From germline, CDR1 is SGHDN and CDR2 FVKESK. CDR3 sequence (DNA): TGTGCCAGCAGCCAAAGCGTAGGGGCCATCAACTATGGCTACACCTTC. Its translation: CASSQSVGAINYGYTF.

The rearrangement joins TRBV30 to TRBJ2-7, with a weak D call TRBD2 (6 bases). This CDR3 contains 12 residues. Germline V gene lookup returns CDR1 GTSNPN and CDR2 SVGIG (reference sequence). The germline V and J ends were trimmed by 2 bases and 7 bases, with 12 bases remaining between them. CDR3 sequence reads: CAWSQGGREQYF. In DNA, the CDR3 is TGTGCCTGGAGTCAAGGTGGGAGGGAGCAGTACTTC.

The chain joins TRBV7-9 to TRBJ1-2; D unresolved. Germline CDR1 reads SEHNR; CDR2 reads FQNEAQ (reference sequence). V dropped 0 bases and J dropped 1 base, with 12 bases sitting between them. CDR3 length equals 16 residues. For the CDR3, the DNA is TGTGCCAGCAGCTTAGCGGTCAGTGCACTTAACTATGGCTACACCTTC. It translates to CASSLAVSALNYGYTF.

The V and J genes are TRBV4-2 and TRBJ1-3; no firm D call. The CDR3 has 13 amino acids. Per germline, CDR1 LGHNA and CDR2 YNFKEQ. Trimming took off 1 base at V and 4 bases at J, with 5 bases between the two ends. DNA of the CDR3: TGTGCCAGCAGCCAAGGCGAGGGAAACACCATATATTTT. Amino acids: CASSQGEGNTIYF.

The chain recombines TRBV19 with TRBJ2-3, with 13 positions matching TRBD2. The J segment lost 4 bases and the V segment lost 3 bases, leaving 10 bases of the junction unmatched. Per the germline V gene, CDR1 is LNHDA and CDR2 is SQIVND (reference sequence). The CDR3 spans 18 residues. CDR3 DNA: TGTGCCAGTAGTATCTGGACACTAGCGGGAGGGGGCCCAGATACGCAGTATTTT. Translation gives CASSIWTLAGGGPDTQYF.

This rearrangement joins TRBV9 to TRBJ1-1; D gene unclear. Trimming left V 4 bases short and J 7 bases short, with 14 bases between. CDR1 is SGDLS and CDR2 is YYNGEE in the germline V gene. The CDR3 is 13 residues long. In DNA, the CDR3 is TGTGCCAGCAGCCCCCGGCCTTCAGTTGAAGCTTTCTTT. Translated: CASSPRPSVEAFF.

The CDR3 loop is CASSVQPGNTDTQYF. CDR3 DNA: TGTGCCAGCAGCGTACAGCCAGGGAACACAGATACGCAGTATTTT. V is TRBV9 and J is TRBJ2-3; TRBD1 might be the D (5 bases). Trimming shortened V by 1 base and J by 2 bases, and 11 bases separated the two germline ends. The CDR3 length is 15 residues. CDR1 SGDLS and CDR2 YYNGEE come from the germline V gene.

The chain links TRBV9 to TRBJ1-6, with D perhaps matching TRBD1 (5 bases). The CDR3 is 14 residues long. Germline-derived CDR1 and CDR2 are SGDLS and YYNGEE. The V and J ends lost 4 bases and 8 bases respectively, with 13 bases between them. The CDR3 DNA follows: TGTGCCAGCAGCAAAGGGGCCACGGATTCACCCCTCCACTTT. This codes for CASSKGATDSPLHF.

J is TRBJ1-6 and V is TRBV14, with D unclear. The V gene lost 3 bases and the J gene lost 0 bases, with 15 bases spanning the gap. Germline values: CDR1 SGHDN, CDR2 FVKESK. The CDR3 runs 18 residues. The DNA of the CDR3 is TGTGCCAGCAGCCATTATCTGGGAAGCAGCTCCTATAATTCACCCCTCCACTTT. It is translated as CASSHYLGSSSYNSPLHF.

The chain couples TRBV5-4 to TRBJ2-7, with a possible D match to TRBD2 (6 bases). This CDR3 is built from 18 residues. Trimming shortened V by 0 bases and J by 2 bases, and 21 bases separated the two germline ends. Germline lookup yields CDR1 SGHNT and CDR2 YYREEE (reference sequence). The CDR3 DNA is TGTGCCAGCAGCTTGGACGGTATAGGGTTCGGGGGTACCTACGAGCAGTACTTC. This gives the protein CASSLDGIGFGGTYEQYF. The full variable domain, with the rest looked up from reference TRBV5-4 and TRBJ2-7, is ETGVTQSPTHLIKTRGQQVTLRCSSQSGHNTVSWYQQALGQGPQFIFQYYREEENGRGNFPPRFSGLQFPNYSSELNVNALELDDSALYLCASSLDGIGFGGTYEQYFGPGTRLTVT.

This chain links TRBV6-5 with TRBJ1-2; maybe TRBD1 (5 bases). The germline V gene encodes CDR1 MNHEY and CDR2 SVGAGI. Trimming shortened V by 6 bases and J by 3 bases, and 14 bases separated the two germline ends. The CDR3 loop spans 14 amino acids. CDR3 region: CASRPVPGDYGYTF. For the CDR3, the DNA is TGTGCCAGCAGACCCGTGCCGGGGGACTATGGCTACACCTTC.

This rearrangement joins TRBV27 to TRBJ1-2; perhaps TRBD1 as D (5 bases). The CDR3 totals 15 residues. With 8 bases removed from V and 7 bases from J, the gap between germline ends came to 23 bases. Germline V gene data show CDR1 as MNHEY and CDR2 as SMNVEV (reference sequence). CDR3 amino acids: CASSRTLGPSGGYTF. CDR3 DNA: TGTGCCAGCTCGCGGACACTGGGGCCGTCGGGTGGCTACACCTTC.

CDR3 amino acids: CASSLHVDYGYTF. The CDR3 DNA sequence: TGTGCCAGCAGTTTACACGTAGACTATGGCTACACCTTC. The chain joins TRBV27 to TRBJ1-2; no firm D call. V lost 2 bases to trimming and J lost 3 bases, with 7 bases between them. The CDR3 is made up of 13 amino acids. Per the germline V gene, CDR1 is MNHEY and CDR2 is SMNVEV (reference sequence).

The chain uses TRBV11-2 and TRBJ2-1, with 9 nucleotides matching TRBD2. Germline CDR1 is SGHAT and CDR2 is FQNNGV. The trim removed 1 base at V and 6 bases at J, leaving 7 bases unmatched. The CDR3 is 16 amino acids. CDR3 nucleotides: TGTGCCAGCAGCTTAGGAGCGGGACTAGCACGCAATGAGCAGTTCTTC. This translates into CASSLGAGLARNEQFF.

The J gene is TRBJ2-3, the V gene TRBV3-1 (or the pseudogene TRBV3-2); TRBD2 matches 9 bases. Trimming removed 3 bases from V and 0 bases from J; junction bases left unmatched: 10. The CDR3 is made up of 18 amino acids. Germline values: CDR1 LGHDT, CDR2 YNNKEL (reference sequence). As DNA, the CDR3 is TGTGCCAGCAGCCACCCCCCAAGCGGGAGGCCCAGCACAGATACGCAGTATTTT. Its translation: CASSHPPSGRPSTDTQYF.

The chain employs TRBV30 and TRBJ1-1; D uncertain. Per germline, CDR1 GTSNPN and CDR2 SVGIG (reference sequence). This CDR3 contains 13 residues. The V end was cut by 1 base, the J end by 8 bases, with 14 bases between. The CDR3: CAWSGGANVEAFF. The CDR3, as DNA: TGTGCCTGGAGTGGCGGAGCGAACGTCGAAGCTTTCTTT. The full variable domain, its missing parts supplied by reference TRBV30 and TRBJ1-1, is SQTIHQWPATLVQPVGSPLSLECTVEGTSNPNLYWYRQAAGRGLQLLFYSVGIGQISSEVPQNLSASRPQDRQFILSSKKLLLSDSGFYLCAWSGGANVEAFFGQGTRLTVV.

The rearrangement uses TRBV5-4 and TRBJ2-3; D may be TRBD1 (5 bases). Germline V CDR1 and CDR2: SGHNT, YYREEE (reference sequence). The CDR3 is 13 amino acids. The V and J ends lost 0 bases and 4 bases respectively, with 6 bases between them. CDR3 DNA: TGTGCCAGCAGCTTGGCCAGGGCAGATACGCAGTATTTT. Its protein is CASSLARADTQYF.